This TCR beta chain comes out of a study of PD-L1 blockade in urothelial cancer. Clones were sequenced by immunoSEQ multiplex PCR, and TCRdb holds only the in-frame ones, with some missing. The data contain 15,000 to 20,000 clones, approximately 90% of them singletons. Time point specified: pretreatment peripheral blood. The CDR3 spans 13 residues. V shed 8 bases and J shed 2 bases, with 12 bases lying between them. Germline V gives CDR1 MNHEY, CDR2 SVGAGI. The sequencing used PBMCs, collected around atezolizumab (anti-PD-L1) treatment. The receptor was isolated from a man aged 70 or older with urothelial cancer. The chain couples TRBV6-5 to TRBJ2-5, with TRBD2 as a possible D gene (6 bases). The CDR3: CASLAGWQETQYF. The CDR3 DNA follows: TGTGCCAGCCTGGCGGGGTGGCAAGAGACCCAGTACTTC.